This TCR beta chain was captured in a study of cytomegalovirus exposure and HLA in healthy donors. Study-wide points: Apart from CMV serostatus, no immune exposure information was available.

The PCR used 60 Vbeta and 13 Jbeta primers. Sequencing was performed with immunoSEQ multiplex PCR; in TCRdb, only in-frame clones are kept and a portion is missing. This table has 95,000 to 100,000 clones, more than 80% appearing once. Unmatched junction bases numbered 16, after V lost 1 base and J lost 2 bases. The CDR3 totals 21 residues. Germline lookup yields CDR1 LNHDA and CDR2 SQIVND (reference sequence). With regard to this clone: The antigen remains undetermined.

The sequence was collected from a man between 25 and 39 years old in good health and CMV-seronegative. Sequencing was done on a sample of PBMCs. The chain links TRBV19 to TRBJ2-1, with 11 bases matching TRBD1. CDR3: CASSIGPGQGDKRRPYNEQFF. The CDR3 DNA follows: TGTGCCAGTAGTATAGGACCGGGACAGGGGGACAAACGACGACCCTACAATGAGCAGTTCTTC.